This entry describes one T cell receptor (beta chain). Its cognate antigen is unknown. With the 5' RACE reads reprocessed, TCRdb shows one record per CDR3 protein and no DNA. The sample has fewer than 400,000 distinct CDR3 sequences; the top ten hold about 10%. These data are taken from a study of T cells expressing NK-cell markers. Whole-study results and caveats: A range of about 1.0-7.0% of CD8+ T cells consisted of dominant NKG2C+ clonotypes in several donors.

Sequencing was performed on blood T cells: a sorted CD56 or NKG2C T cell subset, CD4+ or CD8+ T cells, or bulk PBMC T cells (not recorded which). This sequence originates from a woman aged 50 to 60 in good health.

CDR3 protein: CASRYGLAYLNEQFF. The chain joins TRBV12-3 or TRBV12-4 to TRBJ2-1; lacking DNA, the TRBD2 call made by TCRdb goes unchecked. The CDR3 spans 15 residues.